This passage covers 11 T cell receptor beta chains from one sample sequenced in a study of blood T cell repertoires in COVID-19. The data were produced by immunoSEQ multiplex PCR, yet TCRdb's version contains in-frame clones alone and is incomplete. Of under 200,000 clones in the sample, roughly nine tenths are singletons; the top ten hold approximately 4%. The sample consisted of peripheral blood. The receptors here all came from a woman aged 70-85 years with acute or convalescent COVID-19.

The chain recombines TRBV7-9 with TRBJ1-2; D might be TRBD1 (5 bases). The CDR3 is 16 residues long. Germline CDR1 SEHNR, CDR2 FQNEAQ (reference sequence). Trimming stripped 5 bases from V and 0 bases from J, with 16 bases between. CDR3 DNA sequence: TGTGCCAGCAGCCACTTTTTGACAGACCCTAACTATGGCTACACCTTC. Translation gives CASSHFLTDPNYGYTF.

The chain recombines TRBV30 with TRBJ1-2; TRBD1 is a possible D gene (5 bases). The CDR3 spans 15 residues. V shed 0 bases and J shed 4 bases, with 15 bases lying between them. CDR1 and CDR2 from the germline V gene are GTSNPN and SVGIG (reference sequence). CDR3 amino acids: CAWSVPGYPPYGYTF. CDR3 sequence (DNA): TGTGCCTGGAGTGTACCAGGGTATCCCCCCTATGGCTACACCTTC.

V and J are TRBV7-8 and TRBJ2-4; TRBD1 might be the D (5 bases). Germline CDR1 and CDR2: SGHVS and FQNEAQ. The CDR3 consists of 21 residues. Trimming left V 5 bases short and J 0 bases short, with 29 bases between. Here the CDR3 DNA reads TGTGCCAGCAGCCCCAGTCCGACAGACTCCTTAGCCTTCCTAGCCAAAAACATTCAGTACTTC. Translating it yields CASSPSPTDSLAFLAKNIQYF.

The chain recombines TRBV5-1 with TRBJ1-1; D is unclear. Trimming stripped 0 bases from V and 0 bases from J, with 6 bases between. The CDR3 spans 14 residues. From germline, CDR1 is SGHRS and CDR2 YFSETQ. The CDR3 nucleotides read TGCGCCAGCAGCTTGGACAGAATGAACACTGAAGCTTTCTTT. This sequence encodes CASSLDRMNTEAFF. The full variable domain, completed using reference TRBV5-1 and TRBJ1-1, is KAGVTQTPRYLIKTRGQQVTLSCSPISGHRSVSWYQQTPGQGLQFLFEYFSETQRNKGNFPGRFSGRQFSNSRSEMNVSTLELGDSALYLCASSLDRMNTEAFFGQGTRLTVV.

The rearrangement uses TRBV4-3 and TRBJ1-2; TRBD1 matches at 8 bases. CDR1 and CDR2 (germline): LGHNA, YSLEER. The CDR3 has 16 amino acids. V lost 0 bases and J lost 5; bases outside the gene matches: 8. CDR3 DNA sequence: TGCGCCAGCAGCCAAGATTGGTTGCAGGGGGCTTATGGCTACACCTTC. Translating gives CASSQDWLQGAYGYTF.

V is TRBV6-2 or TRBV6-3 and J is TRBJ1-5; D is unclear. Looked up from germline, CDR1 is MNHEY and CDR2 is SVGEGT. The CDR3 length is 15 residues. V was pared by 0 bases and J by 3 bases, with 9 bases between. DNA for the CDR3: TGTGCCAGCAGTTACTCGGCAGCGTACAATCAGCCCCAGCATTTT. Its protein product is CASSYSAAYNQPQHF.

The chain joins TRBV5-5 to TRBJ2-1, with a possible D match to TRBD2 (6 bases). Trimming took off 7 bases at V and 3 bases at J, with 20 bases between the two ends. CDR1 is SGHKS, CDR2 YYEKEE, per germline (reference sequence). The CDR3 contains 16 residues. CDR3 residues: CASLSGIAESYNEQFF. The DNA for the CDR3 is TGTGCCAGCCTTTCAGGGATAGCGGAGAGCTACAATGAGCAGTTCTTC. Looking up the rest from reference TRBV5-5 and TRBJ2-1 gives the full variable domain: DAGVTQSPTHLIKTRGQQVTLRCSPISGHKSVSWYQQVLGQGPQFIFQYYEKEERGRGNFPDRFSARQFPNYSSELNVNALLLGDSALYLCASLSGIAESYNEQFFGPGTRLTVL.

This chain connects TRBV30 to TRBJ1-4, with D uncertain. This CDR3 is built from 15 residues. Germline V gene sequence: CDR1 GTSNPN, CDR2 SVGIG (reference sequence). V was clipped by 5 bases and J by 7 bases, with 20 bases between them. CDR3 nucleotide sequence: TGTGCCTGGGGACCAGGATGGGGTGGAGGTGAAAAACTGTTTTTT. It yields the protein CAWGPGWGGGEKLFF.

J is TRBJ2-7 and V is TRBV4-3; 9 bases align to TRBD1. Per germline, CDR1 LGHNA and CDR2 YSLEER. The CDR3 consists of 14 residues. The V gene end was trimmed by 5 bases and the J gene end by 6 bases; junction bases not matched to a gene: 8. The CDR3 loop is CASSSQTGGVEQYF. As DNA, the CDR3 is TGCGCCAGCAGCTCACAAACAGGGGGCGTCGAGCAGTACTTC.

This clone has only one observation. The chain links TRBV4-3 to TRBJ2-5, with TRBD1 identical over 10 bases. The V and J ends lost 5 bases and 4 bases, in that order; junction bases with no gene match: 10. Germline V gene data show CDR1 as LGHNA and CDR2 as YSLEER. There are 16 residues in the CDR3. The CDR3 nucleotides are TGCGCCAGCAGCACACGATCCGGGACAGGGGTAGAGACCCAGTACTTC. As protein: CASSTRSGTGVETQYF.

The chain has TRBV6-2 or TRBV6-3 and TRBJ2-7; TRBD1 matches 10 bases. J was trimmed by 2 bases and V by 5 bases; bases with no gene match: 9. Germline V lookup: CDR1 MNHEY, CDR2 SVGEGT. The CDR3 length is 16 residues. CDR3 DNA sequence: TGTGCCAGCAGTCCCAAGCCGGGACAGGGGACCTACGAGCAGTACTTC. Translation: CASSPKPGQGTYEQYF.